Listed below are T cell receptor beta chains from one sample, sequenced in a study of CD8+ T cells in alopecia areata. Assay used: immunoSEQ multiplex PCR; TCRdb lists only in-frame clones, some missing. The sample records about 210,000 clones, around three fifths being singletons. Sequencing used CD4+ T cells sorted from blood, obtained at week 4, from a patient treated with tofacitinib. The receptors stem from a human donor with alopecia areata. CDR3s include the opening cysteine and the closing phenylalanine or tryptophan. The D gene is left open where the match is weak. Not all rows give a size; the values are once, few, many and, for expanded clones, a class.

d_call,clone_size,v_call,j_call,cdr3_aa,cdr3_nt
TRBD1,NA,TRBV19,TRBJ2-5,CASSIRDRETQYF,TGTGCCAGTAGTATACGGGACAGGGAGACCCAGTACTTC
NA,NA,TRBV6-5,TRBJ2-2,CASSGQGHTGELFF,TGTGCCAGCAGTGGTCAGGGGCACACCGGGGAGCTGTTTTTT
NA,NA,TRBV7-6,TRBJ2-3,CASSLVGRGGSDTQYF,TGTGCCAGCAGCTTAGTAGGGCGGGGCGGTTCAGATACGCAGTATTTT
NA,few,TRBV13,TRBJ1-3,CASSLRTAGNTIYF,TGTGCCAGCAGCTTAAGGACAGCTGGAAACACCATATATTTT
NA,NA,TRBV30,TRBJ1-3,CATRTAHGNTIYF,TGTGCCACCAGGACAGCCCATGGAAACACCATATATTTT
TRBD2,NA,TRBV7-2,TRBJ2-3,CASSLGLAEFTDTQYF,TGTGCCAGCAGCTTAGGACTAGCGGAATTCACAGATACGCAGTATTTT
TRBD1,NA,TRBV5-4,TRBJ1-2,CASSFLDPGPDRAYGYTF,TGTGCCAGCAGCTTCTTAGACCCCGGACCGGACAGGGCGTATGGCTACACCTTC
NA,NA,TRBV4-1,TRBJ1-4,CASSHGTGGPEKLFF,TGCGCCAGCAGCCATGGAACCGGAGGTCCAGAAAAACTGTTTTTT
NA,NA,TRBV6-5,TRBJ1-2,CASSYLFGGTQDGYTF,TGTGCCAGCAGTTACTTATTCGGGGGGACCCAAGACGGCTACACCTTC
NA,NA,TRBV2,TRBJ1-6,CASRGPTTANDSPLHF,TGTGCCAGCAGGGGCCCCACGACAGCGAACGATTCACCCCTCCACTTT
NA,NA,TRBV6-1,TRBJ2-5,CASVITQETQYF,TGTGCCAGCGTGATCACCCAAGAGACCCAGTACTTC
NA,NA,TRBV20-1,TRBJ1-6,CSVPLNSPLHF,TGCAGTGTCCCGTTGAATTCACCCCTCCACTTT
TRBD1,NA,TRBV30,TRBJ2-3,CASFTDRKLGRTQYF,TGTGCCTCCTTCACGGACAGGAAGTTGGGGCGAACGCAGTATTTT
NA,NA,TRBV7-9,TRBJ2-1,CASSPDSDEQFF,TGTGCCAGCAGCCCGGACTCCGATGAGCAGTTCTTC
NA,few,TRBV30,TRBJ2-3,CAWSEGLTDTQYF,TGTGCCTGGAGTGAGGGTCTCACAGATACGCAGTATTTT
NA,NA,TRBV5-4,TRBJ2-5,CASSLGQKETQYF,TGTGCCAGCAGCTTGGGACAGAAAGAGACCCAGTACTTC
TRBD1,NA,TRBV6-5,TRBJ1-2,CASSYGGQGYGYTF,TGTGCCAGCAGTTACGGGGGACAGGGCTATGGCTACACCTTC
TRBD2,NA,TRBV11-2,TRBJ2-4,CASSLDSRQSGGLGIQYF,TGTGCCAGCAGCTTAGACTCTCGACAGTCGGGGGGGCTCGGCATTCAGTACTTC
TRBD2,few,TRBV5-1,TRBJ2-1,CASSLAGTSGYNEQFF,TGCGCCAGCAGCTTGGCTGGGACTAGCGGTTACAATGAGCAGTTCTTC